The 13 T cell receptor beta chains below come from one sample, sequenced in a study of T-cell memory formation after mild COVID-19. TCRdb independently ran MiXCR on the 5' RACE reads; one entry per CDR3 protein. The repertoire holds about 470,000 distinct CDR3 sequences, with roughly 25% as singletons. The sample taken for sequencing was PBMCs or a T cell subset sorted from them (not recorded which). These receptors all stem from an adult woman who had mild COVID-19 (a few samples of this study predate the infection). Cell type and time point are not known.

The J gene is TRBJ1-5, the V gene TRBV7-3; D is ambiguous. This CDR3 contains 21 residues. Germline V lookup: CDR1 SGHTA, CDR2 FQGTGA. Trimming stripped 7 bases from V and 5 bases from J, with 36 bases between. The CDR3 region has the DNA TGTGCCAGCAACCTTGGTTTCGGAGGCCAACCTCCCCTCCCTCACCATCAGCCCCAGCATTTT. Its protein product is CASNLGFGGQPPLPHHQPQHF.

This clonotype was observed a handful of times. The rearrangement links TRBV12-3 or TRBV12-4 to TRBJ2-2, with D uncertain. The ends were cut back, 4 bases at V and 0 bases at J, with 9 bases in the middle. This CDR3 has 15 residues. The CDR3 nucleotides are TGTGCCAGCAGTTACGGGCAGACGAACACCGGGGAGCTGTTTTTT. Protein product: CASSYGQTNTGELFF.

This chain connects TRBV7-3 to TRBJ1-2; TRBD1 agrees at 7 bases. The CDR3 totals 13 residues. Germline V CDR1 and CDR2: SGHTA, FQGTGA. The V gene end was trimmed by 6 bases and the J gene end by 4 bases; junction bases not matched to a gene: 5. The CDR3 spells CASRRAGGYGYTF. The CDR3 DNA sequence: TGTGCCAGCAGACGTGCAGGGGGCTATGGCTACACCTTC. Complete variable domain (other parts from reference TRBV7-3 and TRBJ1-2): GAGVSQTPSNKVTEKGKYVELRCDPISGHTALYWYRQSLGQGPEFLIYFQGTGAADDSGLPNDRFFAVRPEGSVSTLKIQRTERGDSAVYLCASRRAGGYGYTFGSGTRLTVV.

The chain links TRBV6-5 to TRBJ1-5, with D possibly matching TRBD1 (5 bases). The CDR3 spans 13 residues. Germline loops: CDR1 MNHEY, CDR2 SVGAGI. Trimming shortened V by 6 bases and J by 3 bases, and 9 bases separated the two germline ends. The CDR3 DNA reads TGTGCCAGCAGCTGGGGACTCAATCAGCCCCAGCATTTT. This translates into CASSWGLNQPQHF.

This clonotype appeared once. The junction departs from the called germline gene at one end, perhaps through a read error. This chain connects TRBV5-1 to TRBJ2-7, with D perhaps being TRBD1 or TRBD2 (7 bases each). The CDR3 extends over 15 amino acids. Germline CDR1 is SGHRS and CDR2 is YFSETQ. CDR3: CASRLAQGGSYEQYF. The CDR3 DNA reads TGCGCCAGCAGATTGGCCCAGGGGGGGTCCTACGAGCAGTACTTC. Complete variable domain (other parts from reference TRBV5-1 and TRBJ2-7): KAGVTQTPRYLIKTRGQQVTLSCSPISGHRSVSWYQQTPGQGLQFLFEYFSETQRNKGNFPGRFSGRQFSNSRSEMNVSTLELGDSALYLCASRLAQGGSYEQYFGPGTRLTVT.

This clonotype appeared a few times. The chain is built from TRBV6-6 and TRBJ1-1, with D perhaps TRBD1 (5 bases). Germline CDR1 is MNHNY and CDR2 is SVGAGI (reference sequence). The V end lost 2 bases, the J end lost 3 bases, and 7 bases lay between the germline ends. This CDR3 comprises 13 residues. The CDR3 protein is CASSYGGYTEAFF. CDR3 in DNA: TGTGCCAGCAGTTACGGGGGATACACTGAAGCTTTCTTT.

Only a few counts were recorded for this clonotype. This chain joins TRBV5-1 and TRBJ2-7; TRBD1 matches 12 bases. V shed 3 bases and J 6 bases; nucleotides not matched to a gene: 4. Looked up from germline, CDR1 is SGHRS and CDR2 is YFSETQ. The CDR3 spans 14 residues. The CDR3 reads CASSWGQGAAEQYF. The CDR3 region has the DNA TGCGCCAGCAGCTGGGGACAGGGGGCAGCCGAGCAGTACTTC.

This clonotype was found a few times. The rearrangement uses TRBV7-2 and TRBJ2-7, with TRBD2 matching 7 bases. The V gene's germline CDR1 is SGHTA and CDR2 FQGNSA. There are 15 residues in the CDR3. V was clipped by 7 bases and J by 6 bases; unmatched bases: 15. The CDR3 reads CASTATGRERLEQYF. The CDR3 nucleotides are TGTGCCAGCACCGCTACGGGGCGGGAGCGGCTCGAGCAGTACTTC.

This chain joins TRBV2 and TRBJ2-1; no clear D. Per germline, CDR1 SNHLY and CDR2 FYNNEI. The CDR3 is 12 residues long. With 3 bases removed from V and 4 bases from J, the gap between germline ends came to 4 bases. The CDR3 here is CASSEWYNEQFF. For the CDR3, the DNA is TGTGCCAGCAGTGAGTGGTACAATGAGCAGTTCTTC. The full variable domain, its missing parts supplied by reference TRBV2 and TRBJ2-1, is EPEVTQTPSHQVTQMGQEVILRCVPISNHLYFYWYRQILGQKVEFLVSFYNNEISEKSEIFDDQFSVERPDGSNFTLKIRSTKLEDSAMYFCASSEWYNEQFFGPGTRLTVL.

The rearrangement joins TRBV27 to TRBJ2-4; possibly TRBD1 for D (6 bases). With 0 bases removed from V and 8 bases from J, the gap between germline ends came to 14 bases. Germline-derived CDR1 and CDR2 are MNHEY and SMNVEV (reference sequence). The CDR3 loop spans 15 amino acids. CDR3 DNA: TGTGCCAGCAGTTTATCGGCAGGGGCTCTGGACATTCAGTACTTC. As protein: CASSLSAGALDIQYF.

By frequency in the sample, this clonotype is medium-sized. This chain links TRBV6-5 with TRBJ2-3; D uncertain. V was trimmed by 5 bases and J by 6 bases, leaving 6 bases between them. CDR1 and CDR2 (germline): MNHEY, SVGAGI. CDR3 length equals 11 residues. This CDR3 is CASSDWDTQYF. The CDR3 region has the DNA TGTGCCAGCAGTGACTGGGATACGCAGTATTTT.

The CDR3 loop is CASRGSRLAPYEQYF. The CDR3 DNA sequence: TGTGCCAGCAGGGGAAGCCGACTCGCCCCATACGAGCAGTACTTC. The chain couples TRBV7-2 to TRBJ2-7; D is uncertain. CDR3 length: 15 amino acids. V lost 6 bases and J lost 4, with 19 bases in between. CDR1 SGHTA and CDR2 FQGNSA come from the germline V gene.

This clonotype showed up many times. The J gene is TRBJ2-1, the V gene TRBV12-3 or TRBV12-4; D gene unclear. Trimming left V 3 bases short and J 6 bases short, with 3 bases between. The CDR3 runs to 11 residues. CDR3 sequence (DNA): TGTGCCAGCAGTTTTATCAATGAGCAGTTCTTC. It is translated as CASSFINEQFF.